The 27 T cell receptor beta chains given below trace back to one sample, sequenced in a study of beta chain features in type 1 diabetes. The entirety of the isolated RNA underwent reverse transcription, so expressed TCRB transcripts were sequenced. Assay used: immunoSEQ multiplex PCR; TCRdb lists only in-frame clones, some missing. This sample has about 360,000 clones, with over 10% found just once. Sequencing was performed on naive CD4+ T cells from blood. Receptors originate from a man aged 18 to 35 in good health.

The V gene is TRBV6-6, the J gene TRBJ2-7; D is perhaps TRBD2 (6 bases). The V and J ends lost 5 bases and 5 bases respectively, with 13 bases between them. Germline V CDR1 and CDR2: MNHNY, SVGAGI (reference sequence). The CDR3 consists of 13 residues. This CDR3 reads CASSRPGTHEQYF. The CDR3, as DNA: TGTGCCAGCAGTCGCCCCGGGACTCACGAGCAGTACTTC.

This clone was recorded a few times. The V and J genes are TRBV9 and TRBJ2-1, with TRBD2 matching 8 bases. This CDR3 region has 15 residues. V dropped 6 bases and J dropped 0; count of bases not matched to a gene: 5. CDR1 and CDR2 (germline): SGDLS, YYNGEE. CDR3 DNA sequence: TGTGCCAGCAACGCCGGGACTAGCTCCTACAATGAGCAGTTCTTC. It codes for CASNAGTSSYNEQFF.

The chain is built from TRBV5-8 and TRBJ2-5; 9 bases are shared with TRBD1. The CDR3 runs 15 residues. The V gene's germline CDR1 is SGHTS and CDR2 YDEGEE. V trimming: 2 bases; J trimming: 7 bases; junction bases outside the gene matches: 9. In DNA form, the CDR3 reads TGTGCCAGCAGCTTCTGGACAGGGGATGTTGGGACCCAGTACTTC. Its protein is CASSFWTGDVGTQYF.

The gene calls are TRBV11-2 and TRBJ1-5; TRBD1 matches 8 bases. V trimming: 4 bases; J trimming: 5 bases; junction bases outside the gene matches: 4. Germline V gives CDR1 SGHAT, CDR2 FQNNGV. CDR3 length equals 14 residues. CDR3 region: CASSYGQGDQPQHF. The CDR3, as DNA: TGTGCCAGCAGCTATGGACAGGGAGATCAGCCCCAGCATTTT. Full variable domain (missing parts from reference TRBV11-2 and TRBJ1-5): EAGVAQSPRYKIIEKRQSVAFWCNPISGHATLYWYQQILGQGPKLLIQFQNNGVVDDSQLPKDRFSAERLKGVDSTLKIQPAKLEDSAVYLCASSYGQGDQPQHFGDGTRLSIL.

This clone was seen a handful of times. The chain combines TRBV6-5 with TRBJ2-7; D possibly corresponds to TRBD1 (6 bases). Germline CDR1 is MNHEY and CDR2 is SVGAGI. This CDR3 comprises 14 residues. V gave up 8 bases and J gave up 3 bases, with 17 bases separating them. The CDR3 coding sequence is TGTGCCAGCGGCCGGGACAAGAGAATCTACGAGCAGTACTTC. Protein product: CASGRDKRIYEQYF.

The V and J genes are TRBV20-1 and TRBJ2-1, with D uncertain. V was cut by 3 bases and J by 5 bases, with 5 bases left in between. CDR1 and CDR2 from the germline V gene are DFQATT and SNEGSKA (reference sequence). The CDR3 length is 11 residues. CDR3 loop: CSARSDNEQFF. The CDR3 DNA sequence: TGCAGTGCTAGGTCGGACAATGAGCAGTTCTTC.

The rearrangement joins TRBV5-1 to TRBJ2-3; 8 bases align to TRBD2. V shed 0 bases, J shed 4 bases, and the junction held 4 bases outside the gene matches. CDR1 and CDR2 from the germline V gene are SGHRS and YFSETQ. The CDR3 is made up of 15 amino acids. The CDR3 sequence: CASSLVGTRSDTQYF. CDR3 nucleotides: TGCGCCAGCAGCTTGGTGGGGACTAGATCAGATACGCAGTATTTT.

The table lists this clone with a few counts. This rearrangement joins TRBV28 to TRBJ1-2; D gene uncertain. V was shortened by 6 bases and J by 4 bases, with 9 bases between the two germline ends. CDR1 and CDR2 (germline): MDHEN, SYDVKM. This CDR3 spans 12 amino acids. CDR3 nucleotides: TGTGCCAGCAGCTCCGTCAGCTATGGCTACACCTTC. This sequence encodes CASSSVSYGYTF.

Comment on this clone: The sample holds other DNA sequences that translate to the same CDR3. The chain uses TRBV20-1 and TRBJ2-7, with no clear D. The CDR3 sequence is 11 residues long. Germline values: CDR1 DFQATT, CDR2 SNEGSKA (reference sequence). Trimming took off 0 bases at V and 3 bases at J, with 3 bases between the two ends. In nucleotides, the CDR3 is TGCAGTGCTAGAGACAGCTACGAGCAGTACTTC. This translates into CSARDSYEQYF.

The rearrangement joins TRBV5-1 to TRBJ2-1, with TRBD2 as a possible D gene (6 bases). This CDR3 region has 15 residues. CDR1 is SGHRS and CDR2 is YFSETQ in the germline V gene. V was pared by 5 bases and J by 5 bases, with 17 bases between. The DNA for the CDR3 is TGCGCCAGCAGGTTTGCTTTTTCGGGGGACAATGAGCAGTTCTTC. It specifies CASRFAFSGDNEQFF.

This clone has more than one count but fewer than ten. The chain couples TRBV6-5 to TRBJ2-1, with 15 bases identical to TRBD2. After removal of 7 bases from V and 10 bases from J, the junction contained 8 bases not matched to a gene. Germline V gene lookup returns CDR1 MNHEY and CDR2 SVGAGI. This CDR3 has 15 amino acids. As DNA, the CDR3 is TGTGCCAGCACCCGGACTAGCGGGGGGGCTCGGGAGCAGTTCTTC. This encodes CASTRTSGGAREQFF.

This clone was seen a handful of times. This sequence joins TRBV4-3 and TRBJ2-7; TRBD1 is a possible D gene (6 bases). Deletions cut 0 bases from V and 9 bases from J, with 18 bases between. Germline CDR1 reads LGHNA; CDR2 reads YSLEER. The length of the CDR3 is 15 residues. The CDR3 nucleotides read TGCGCCAGCAGCCAAGACGGGGTTGGGGGCTGGGGGCAGTACTTC. It is translated as CASSQDGVGGWGQYF.

This clone has more than one count but fewer than ten. The chain uses TRBV20-1 and TRBJ1-1; D is uncertain. Germline V CDR1 and CDR2: DFQATT, SNEGSKA (reference sequence). V was cut by 2 bases and J by 8 bases, with 9 bases left in between. This CDR3 is built from 11 residues. This CDR3 is CSARPSTEAFF. For the CDR3, the DNA is TGCAGTGCTAGACCATCGACAGAAGCTTTCTTT.

The chain employs TRBV4-3 and TRBJ1-6; tentative D call: TRBD1 (5 bases). V dropped 0 bases and J dropped 7 bases, with 16 bases sitting between them. From germline, CDR1 is LGHNA and CDR2 YSLEER. There are 17 residues in the CDR3. The CDR3 bases are TGCGCCAGCAGCCAAGAGCCCCGGACACATAGGAATTCACCCCTCCACTTT. Translation: CASSQEPRTHRNSPLHF.

The V call is TRBV5-1, the J call TRBJ2-5, with 9 bases that match TRBD1. Per the germline V gene, CDR1 is SGHRS and CDR2 is YFSETQ. The CDR3 length is 16 residues. V shed 2 bases and J 4 bases; nucleotides not matched to a gene: 9. The CDR3 bases are TGCGCCAGCAGCTTCGGACAGGGGAAGGTGGCAGAGACCCAGTACTTC. The encoded protein is CASSFGQGKVAETQYF.

V is TRBV30 and J is TRBJ2-3; 8 bases match TRBD2. The CDR3 spans 16 residues. V lost 0 bases to trimming and J lost 0 bases; unmatched junction nucleotides: 5. The germline gives CDR1 GTSNPN, CDR2 SVGIG (reference sequence). CDR3 sequence (DNA): TGTGCCTGGAGTGTAAAACTAGCGGTTAGCACAGATACGCAGTATTTT. Translated: CAWSVKLAVSTDTQYF.

This sequence joins TRBV10-3 and TRBJ2-5, with D possibly TRBD2 on 5 matching bases. The CDR3 runs 12 residues. Germline V lookup: CDR1 ENHRY, CDR2 SYGVKD. V was shortened by 3 bases and J by 7 bases, with 9 bases between the two germline ends. The CDR3 loop reads CAISEFAGTQYF. The CDR3 DNA is TGTGCCATCAGTGAATTTGCGGGGACCCAGTACTTC.

The chain has TRBV15 and TRBJ1-2, with no clear D. V lost 0 bases and J 4 bases, leaving 12 bases between the germline ends. The germline CDR1 and CDR2 sequences are LNHNV and YYDKDF (reference sequence). The CDR3 length is 15 residues. The CDR3 nucleotides are TGTGCCACCAGCAGAGACAGGTCGGCAGGCTATGGCTACACCTTC. Translated, it gives CATSRDRSAGYGYTF.

This clone was picked up a small number of times. The V and J genes are TRBV29-1 and TRBJ2-1, with a weak D call TRBD1 (5 bases). Per the germline V gene, CDR1 is SQVTM and CDR2 is ANQGSEA. This CDR3 has 16 amino acids. Trimming removed 0 bases at V and 4 bases at J, with 16 bases between. The CDR3 is CSVEEGAERAYNEQFF. CDR3 bases: TGCAGCGTTGAAGAAGGGGCGGAGCGAGCATACAATGAGCAGTTCTTC.

The sample holds a few counts of this clone. This chain joins TRBV5-1 and TRBJ1-2, with 7 bases lining up with TRBD1. The J segment lost 6 bases and the V segment lost 2 bases, leaving 7 bases of the junction unmatched. The CDR3 contains 14 residues. Per germline, CDR1 SGHRS and CDR2 YFSETQ. As DNA, the CDR3 is TGCGCCAGCAGCTTATTAGACAGGGAAGATGGCTACACCTTC. Protein: CASSLLDREDGYTF. The whole variable domain, filled in from reference TRBV5-1 and TRBJ1-2, reads KAGVTQTPRYLIKTRGQQVTLSCSPISGHRSVSWYQQTPGQGLQFLFEYFSETQRNKGNFPGRFSGRQFSNSRSEMNVSTLELGDSALYLCASSLLDREDGYTFGSGTRLTVV.

The sample holds many counts of this clone. This chain uses TRBV6-6 with TRBJ1-2; TRBD1 is a possible D gene (6 bases). Trimming pared 6 bases from V and 1 base from J, leaving 9 bases between. CDR3 length: 13 residues. Germline V gene sequence: CDR1 MNHNY, CDR2 SVGAGI (reference sequence). The CDR3 reads CASSPDSNYGYTF. CDR3 nucleotides: TGTGCCAGCAGCCCGGACAGTAACTATGGCTACACCTTC.

The chain uses TRBV9 and TRBJ2-3; 14 nucleotides align to TRBD2. The CDR3 covers 16 residues. V lost 3 bases, J lost 4 bases, and 4 bases stayed unmatched. The V gene's germline CDR1 is SGDLS and CDR2 YYNGEE. CDR3 amino acids: CASSAGLAGVSDTQYF. The CDR3 DNA is TGTGCCAGCAGCGCGGGACTAGCGGGGGTTTCAGATACGCAGTATTTT.

The chain is built from TRBV19 and TRBJ1-2, with 8 nucleotides matching TRBD1. The V and J ends lost 4 bases and 7 bases, in that order; junction bases with no gene match: 14. The CDR3 has 16 residues. The germline V gene encodes CDR1 LNHDA and CDR2 SQIVND (reference sequence). The CDR3 region has the DNA TGTGCCAGTAGTACGATACCGGGACAGGCCACAGGTGGCTACACCTTC. As protein: CASSTIPGQATGGYTF.

V and J are TRBV28 and TRBJ2-1, with a weak D call TRBD2 (5 bases). Trimming pared 6 bases from V and 6 bases from J, leaving 24 bases between. The CDR3 is 17 amino acids. Germline loops: CDR1 MDHEN, CDR2 SYDVKM. The CDR3 DNA reads as TGTGCCAGCAGCCAAAGGCTCACCGGGAATCTCGCCAATGAGCAGTTCTTC. This encodes CASSQRLTGNLANEQFF.

This clone occurred a few times. The rearrangement uses TRBV20-1 and TRBJ2-7; D is uncertain. V lost 2 bases, J lost 7 bases, and 9 bases lay in between. The CDR3 is 11 amino acids. Germline V gives CDR1 DFQATT, CDR2 SNEGSKA (reference sequence). CDR3 in DNA: TGCAGTGCTAGAATTCCTATTGAGCAGTACTTC. Protein sequence: CSARIPIEQYF.

Turning to this clone: Other DNA sequences of this sample code for an identical CDR3. The rearrangement uses TRBV9 and TRBJ2-5, with 7 bases matching TRBD2. This CDR3 comprises 13 residues. Germline-derived CDR1 and CDR2 are SGDLS and YYNGEE. Trimming removed 0 bases from V and 4 bases from J; junction bases left unmatched: 0. CDR3 DNA sequence: TGTGCCAGCAGCGTAGCGGGGGGAGAGACCCAGTACTTC. This sequence encodes CASSVAGGETQYF.

This clone turned up a few times. This chain links TRBV5-4 with TRBJ2-5; perhaps TRBD1 as D (6 bases). Trimming stripped 2 bases from V and 5 bases from J, with 13 bases between. The CDR3 runs to 14 residues. CDR1 is SGHNT and CDR2 is YYREEE in the germline V gene (reference sequence). The CDR3 region has the DNA TGTGCCAGCAGCTTACAGGGTACAACGGAGACCCAGTACTTC. It is translated as CASSLQGTTETQYF.